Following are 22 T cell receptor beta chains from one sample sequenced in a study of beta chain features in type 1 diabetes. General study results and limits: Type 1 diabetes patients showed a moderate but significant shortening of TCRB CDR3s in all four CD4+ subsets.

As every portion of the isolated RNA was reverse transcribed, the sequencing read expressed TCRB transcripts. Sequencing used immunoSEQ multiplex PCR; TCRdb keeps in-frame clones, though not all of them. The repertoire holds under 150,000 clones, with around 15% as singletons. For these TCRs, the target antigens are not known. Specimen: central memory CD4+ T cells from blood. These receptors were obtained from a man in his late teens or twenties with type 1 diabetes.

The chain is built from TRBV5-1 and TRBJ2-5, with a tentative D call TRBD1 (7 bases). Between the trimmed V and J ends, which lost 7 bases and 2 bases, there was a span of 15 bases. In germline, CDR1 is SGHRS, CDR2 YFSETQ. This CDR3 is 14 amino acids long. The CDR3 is CASGAGQTQETQYF. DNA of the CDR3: TGCGCCAGCGGGGCGGGACAGACGCAAGAGACCCAGTACTTC.

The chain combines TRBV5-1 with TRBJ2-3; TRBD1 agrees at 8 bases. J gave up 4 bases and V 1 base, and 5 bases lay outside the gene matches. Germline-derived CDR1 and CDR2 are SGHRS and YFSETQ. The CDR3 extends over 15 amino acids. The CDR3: CASSLFLDRADTQYF. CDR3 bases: TGCGCCAGCAGCTTGTTCTTGGACAGGGCAGATACGCAGTATTTT. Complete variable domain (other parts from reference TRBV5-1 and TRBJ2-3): KAGVTQTPRYLIKTRGQQVTLSCSPISGHRSVSWYQQTPGQGLQFLFEYFSETQRNKGNFPGRFSGRQFSNSRSEMNVSTLELGDSALYLCASSLFLDRADTQYFGPGTRLTVL.

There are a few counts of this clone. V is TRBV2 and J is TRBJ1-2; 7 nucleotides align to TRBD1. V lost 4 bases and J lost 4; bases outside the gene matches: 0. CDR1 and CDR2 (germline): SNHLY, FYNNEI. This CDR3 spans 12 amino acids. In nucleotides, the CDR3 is TGTGCCAGCAGTGGGGACAGCTATGGCTACACCTTC. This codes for CASSGDSYGYTF. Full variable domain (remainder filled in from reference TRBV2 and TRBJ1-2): EPEVTQTPSHQVTQMGQEVILRCVPISNHLYFYWYRQILGQKVEFLVSFYNNEISEKSEIFDDQFSVERPDGSNFTLKIRSTKLEDSAMYFCASSGDSYGYTFGSGTRLTVV.

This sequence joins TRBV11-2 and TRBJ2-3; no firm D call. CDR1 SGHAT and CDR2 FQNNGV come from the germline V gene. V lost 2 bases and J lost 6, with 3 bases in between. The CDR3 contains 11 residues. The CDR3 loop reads CASSLSDTQYF. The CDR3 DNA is TGTGCCAGCAGCTTATCCGATACGCAGTATTTT.

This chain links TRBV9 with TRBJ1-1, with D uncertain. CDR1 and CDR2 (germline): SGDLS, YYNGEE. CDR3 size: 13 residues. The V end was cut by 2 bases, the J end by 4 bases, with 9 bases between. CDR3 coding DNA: TGTGCCAGCAGCGTCGTCGCGGGCACTGAAGCTTTCTTT. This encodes CASSVVAGTEAFF. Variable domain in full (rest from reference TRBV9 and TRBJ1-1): DSGVTQTPKHLITATGQRVTLRCSPRSGDLSVYWYQQSLDQGLQFLIQYYNGEERAKGNILERFSAQQFPDLHSELNLSSLELGDSALYFCASSVVAGTEAFFGQGTRLTVV.

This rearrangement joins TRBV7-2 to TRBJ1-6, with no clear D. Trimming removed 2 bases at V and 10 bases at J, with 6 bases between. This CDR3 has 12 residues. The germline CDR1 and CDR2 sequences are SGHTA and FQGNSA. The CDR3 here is CASSLLGSPLHF. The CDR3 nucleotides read TGTGCCAGCAGCTTACTTGGGTCACCCCTCCACTTT.

The CDR3 DNA reads TGTGCCAGCAGTGAGGGGACAGGATTCTATGGCTACACCTTC. It yields the protein CASSEGTGFYGYTF. This sequence joins TRBV2 and TRBJ1-2; 8 bases match TRBD1. CDR1 is SNHLY, CDR2 FYNNEI, per germline. Trimming cost V 3 bases and J 4 bases; bases outside gene matches: 4. CDR3 length equals 14 residues.

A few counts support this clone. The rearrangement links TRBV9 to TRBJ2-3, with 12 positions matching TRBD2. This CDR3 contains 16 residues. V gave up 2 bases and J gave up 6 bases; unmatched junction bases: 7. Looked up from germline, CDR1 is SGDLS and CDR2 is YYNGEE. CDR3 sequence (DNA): TGTGCCAGCAGCGTCCTAGCGGGGGGGCCGGGCGATACGCAGTATTTT. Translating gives CASSVLAGGPGDTQYF.

CDR3 protein: CASSLDIAGGPPGTQYF. In DNA, the CDR3 is TGCGCCAGCAGCTTGGATATAGCGGGAGGCCCTCCGGGGACCCAGTACTTC. The chain couples TRBV5-1 to TRBJ2-5; 10 bases align to TRBD2. The germline V gene encodes CDR1 SGHRS and CDR2 YFSETQ. V lost 0 bases, J lost 7 bases, and 12 bases stayed unmatched. The CDR3 is 17 residues long.

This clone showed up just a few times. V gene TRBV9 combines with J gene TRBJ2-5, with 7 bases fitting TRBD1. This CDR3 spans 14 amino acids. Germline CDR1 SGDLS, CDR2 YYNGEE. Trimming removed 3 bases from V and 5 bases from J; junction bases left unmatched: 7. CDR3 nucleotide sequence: TGTGCCAGCAGCGCCCGCGGACAGGCGGAGACCCAGTACTTC. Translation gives CASSARGQAETQYF.

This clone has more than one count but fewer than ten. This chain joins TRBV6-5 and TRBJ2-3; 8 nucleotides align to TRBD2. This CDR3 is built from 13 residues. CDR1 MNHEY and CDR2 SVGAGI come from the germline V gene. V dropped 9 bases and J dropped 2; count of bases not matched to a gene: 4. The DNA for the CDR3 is TGTGCCAGTACTAGCGGTTACACAGATACGCAGTATTTT. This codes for CASTSGYTDTQYF.

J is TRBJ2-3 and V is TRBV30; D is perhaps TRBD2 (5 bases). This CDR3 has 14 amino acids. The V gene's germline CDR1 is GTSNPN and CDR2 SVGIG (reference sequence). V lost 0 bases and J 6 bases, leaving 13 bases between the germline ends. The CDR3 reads CAWSVAVSGDTQYF. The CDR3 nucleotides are TGTGCCTGGAGTGTAGCGGTGTCCGGGGATACGCAGTATTTT.

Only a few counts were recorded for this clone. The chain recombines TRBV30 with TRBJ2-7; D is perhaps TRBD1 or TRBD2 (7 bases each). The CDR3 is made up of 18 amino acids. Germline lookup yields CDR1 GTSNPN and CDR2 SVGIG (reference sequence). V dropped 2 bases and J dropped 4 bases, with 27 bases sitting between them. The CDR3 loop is CAWSPPLGPTGRGYEQYF. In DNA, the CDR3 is TGTGCCTGGAGTCCCCCTTTGGGGCCGACAGGGAGGGGATACGAGCAGTACTTC.

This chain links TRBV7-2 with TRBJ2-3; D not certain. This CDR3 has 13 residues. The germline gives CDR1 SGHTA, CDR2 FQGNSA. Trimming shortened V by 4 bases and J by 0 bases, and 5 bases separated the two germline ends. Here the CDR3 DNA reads TGTGCCAGCAGCTATCCTAGCACAGATACGCAGTATTTT. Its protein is CASSYPSTDTQYF.

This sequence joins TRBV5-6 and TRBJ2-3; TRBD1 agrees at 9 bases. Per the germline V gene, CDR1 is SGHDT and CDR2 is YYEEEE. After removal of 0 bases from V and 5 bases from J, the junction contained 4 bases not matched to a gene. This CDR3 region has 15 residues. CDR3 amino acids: CASSLGGQGVDTQYF. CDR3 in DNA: TGTGCCAGCAGCTTGGGGGGACAGGGTGTAGATACGCAGTATTTT.

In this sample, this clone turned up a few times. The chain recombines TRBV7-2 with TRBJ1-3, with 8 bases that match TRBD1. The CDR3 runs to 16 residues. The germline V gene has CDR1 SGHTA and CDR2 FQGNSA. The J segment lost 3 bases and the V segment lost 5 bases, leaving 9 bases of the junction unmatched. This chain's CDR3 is CASSANQGASGNTIYF. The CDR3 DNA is TGTGCCAGCAGCGCAAACCAGGGGGCGAGTGGAAACACCATATATTTT. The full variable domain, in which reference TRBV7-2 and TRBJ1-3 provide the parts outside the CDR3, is GAGVSQSPSNKVTEKGKDVELRCDPISGHTALYWYRQSLGQGLEFLIYFQGNSAPDKSGLPSDRFSAERTGGSVSTLTIQRTQQEDSAVYLCASSANQGASGNTIYFGEGSWLTVV.

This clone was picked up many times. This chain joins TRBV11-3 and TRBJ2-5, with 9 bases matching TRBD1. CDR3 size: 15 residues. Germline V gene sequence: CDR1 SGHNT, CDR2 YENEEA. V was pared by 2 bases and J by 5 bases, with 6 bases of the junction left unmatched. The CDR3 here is CASSLTGGPWETQYF. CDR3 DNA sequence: TGTGCCAGCAGCTTAACAGGGGGCCCGTGGGAGACCCAGTACTTC.

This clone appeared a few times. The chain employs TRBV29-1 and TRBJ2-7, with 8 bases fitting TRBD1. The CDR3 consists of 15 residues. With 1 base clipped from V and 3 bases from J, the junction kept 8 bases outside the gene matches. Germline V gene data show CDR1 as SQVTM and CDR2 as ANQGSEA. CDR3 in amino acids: CSVEGERDRSYEQYF. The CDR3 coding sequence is TGCAGCGTTGAAGGCGAGAGGGACAGGAGCTACGAGCAGTACTTC.

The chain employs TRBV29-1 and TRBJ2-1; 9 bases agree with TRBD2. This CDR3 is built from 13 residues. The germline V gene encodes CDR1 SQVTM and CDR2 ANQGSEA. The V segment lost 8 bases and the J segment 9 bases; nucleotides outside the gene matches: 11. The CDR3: CSTRGTSISEQFF. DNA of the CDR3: TGCAGCACCCGCGGGACTAGCATCTCTGAGCAGTTCTTC.

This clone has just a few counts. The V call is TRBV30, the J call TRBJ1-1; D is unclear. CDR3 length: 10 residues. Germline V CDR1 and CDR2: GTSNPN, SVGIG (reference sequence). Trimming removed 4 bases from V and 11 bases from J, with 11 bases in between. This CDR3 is CAWISSAAFF. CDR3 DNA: TGTGCCTGGATTTCCTCTGCGGCTTTCTTT.

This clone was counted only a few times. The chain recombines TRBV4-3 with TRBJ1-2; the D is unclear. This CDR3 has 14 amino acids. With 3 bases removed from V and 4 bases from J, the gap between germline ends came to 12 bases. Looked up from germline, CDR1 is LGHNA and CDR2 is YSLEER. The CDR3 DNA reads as TGCGCCAGCAGCCACTATGACTCGGGCTATGGCTACACCTTC. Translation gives CASSHYDSGYGYTF.

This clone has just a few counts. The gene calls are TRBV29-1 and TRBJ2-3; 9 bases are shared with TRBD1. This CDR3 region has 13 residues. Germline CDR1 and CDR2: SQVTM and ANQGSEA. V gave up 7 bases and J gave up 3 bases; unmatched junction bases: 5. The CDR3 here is CSAYGTGTDTQYF. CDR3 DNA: TGCAGCGCTTACGGGACAGGGACAGATACGCAGTATTTT.